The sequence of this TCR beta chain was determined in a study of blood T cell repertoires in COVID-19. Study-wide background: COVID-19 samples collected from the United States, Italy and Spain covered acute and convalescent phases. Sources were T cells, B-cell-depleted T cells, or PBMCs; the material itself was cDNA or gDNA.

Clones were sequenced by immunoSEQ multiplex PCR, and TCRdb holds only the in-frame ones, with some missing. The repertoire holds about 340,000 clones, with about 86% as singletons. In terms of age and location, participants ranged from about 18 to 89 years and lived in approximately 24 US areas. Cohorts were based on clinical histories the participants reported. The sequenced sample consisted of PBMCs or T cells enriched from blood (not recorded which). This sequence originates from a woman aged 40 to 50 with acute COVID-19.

CDR3 DNA: TGTGCCAGCAGCTTGACCTCGGTCGGGGCCAACGTCCTGACTTTC. Translating it yields CASSLTSVGANVLTF. The gene calls are TRBV5-5 and TRBJ2-6; D uncertain. Germline loops: CDR1 SGHKS, CDR2 YYEKEE (reference sequence). The CDR3 runs to 15 residues. V lost 1 base and J lost 4, with 9 bases in between. Full variable domain (remainder filled in from reference TRBV5-5 and TRBJ2-6): DAGVTQSPTHLIKTRGQQVTLRCSPISGHKSVSWYQQVLGQGPQFIFQYYEKEERGRGNFPDRFSARQFPNYSSELNVNALLLGDSALYLCASSLTSVGANVLTFGAGSRLTVL.